The TCR beta chain described here comes from a study of blood T cell repertoires in COVID-19. About the study: Spain, Italy and the United States supplied samples that represented acute and convalescent COVID-19.

This CDR3 comprises 17 residues. CDR1 SGHTA and CDR2 FQGTGA come from the germline V gene. The junction had 8 bases not matched to a gene; V was cut back by 4 bases and J by 1 base. Recruits, aged roughly 18 to 95 years, lived in 24 US areas. Allocation to cohorts depended on clinical history reported by the participants. Recovered status applied to Cohort 3 donors who had two consecutive negative PCRs. It also applied to those with clearance or with symptom resolution. Profiling relied on immunoSEQ multiplex PCR, and the TCRdb table lists in-frame clones only, not all of them. Of roughly 300,000 clones listed, 80% to 95% are singletons.

This clonotype was obtained from a woman in her thirties who had recovered from COVID-19. The specimen sequenced was PBMCs or T cells enriched from blood (not recorded which). The chain uses TRBV7-3 and TRBJ2-4; TRBD2 matches 9 bases. CDR3 region: CASSSGVAGAAKNIQYF. CDR3 coding DNA: TGTGCCAGCAGCTCGGGAGTAGCGGGAGCGGCCAAAAACATTCAGTACTTC.